This is a list of T cell receptor beta chains from one sample in a study of post-analysis software for immune sequencing data. MiXCR, applied by TCRdb to the PCR reads, yields one record per CDR3 protein. The profile covers approximately 630,000 distinct CDR3 sequences, with 55% to 60% appearing a single time and about 11% taken by the ten largest. The sequenced sample consisted of blood. The origin of the receptors is a girl aged 2-15 years with multiple sclerosis. Each CDR3 is given with its conserved first and last residue. The order of the fields is clone size, V gene, D gene, J gene, CDR3 DNA, CDR3 protein. A D gene is named only where the DNA matches it firmly. A row's size may be missing; if present it is once, few, many or a size class.

few	TRBV3-1	.	TRBJ2-7	TGTGCCAGCAGCCAATATGACGGCTACTCTTTGGTCTACGAGCAGTACTTC	CASSQYDGYSLVYEQYF
.	TRBV6-5	.	TRBJ2-5	TGTGCCAACAGTTACTTCACAGGGCCACAGTTAGAGACCCAGTACTTC	CANSYFTGPQLETQYF
.	TRBV7-2	TRBD2	TRBJ2-5	TGTGCCAGCAGCTTAGATGGAGCTAGCGGGGGAGAGACCCAGTACTTC	CASSLDGASGGETQYF
.	TRBV5-1	.	TRBJ1-1	TGCGCCAGCAGCCCCCTTCCTGGTAGCCGAACTGAAGCTTTCTTT	CASSPLPGSRTEAFF
few	TRBV2	.	TRBJ2-3	TGTGCCAGCTCCTCCGGCAGGGGCTACACAGATACGCAGTATTTT	CASSSGRGYTDTQYF
.	TRBV12-3/TRBV12-4	.	TRBJ1-2	TGTGCCAGCAGTTTGTACCGCAACTACACCTTC	CASSLYRNYTF
few	TRBV7-2	TRBD1	TRBJ1-2	TGTGCCAGCAGCGCCCCTAGCGGGACAGGGTCCCATGGCTACACCTTC	CASSAPSGTGSHGYTF
few	TRBV2	.	TRBJ2-4	TGTGCCAGCAGTGAATCAGGGCCGGGGAACATTCAGTACTTC	CASSESGPGNIQYF
.	TRBV7-8	.	TRBJ2-2	TGTGCCAGCAGCCAAGCTAGCCTGAACACCGGGGAGCTGTTTTTT	CASSQASLNTGELFF
.	TRBV4-3	.	TRBJ2-3	TGCGCCAGCAGCCATTCTCATTTTCCAGATACGCAGTATTTT	CASSHSHFPDTQYF
.	TRBV20-1	.	TRBJ2-5	TGCAGTGCTAGAGTTCTTTCGGGATCGTGGGAGACCCAGTACTTC	CSARVLSGSWETQYF
.	TRBV7-9	.	TRBJ2-3	TGTGCCAGCAGCTTAGAGGGAGGCTCCAACACAGATACGCAGTATTTT	CASSLEGGSNTDTQYF
.	TRBV20-1	.	TRBJ2-3	TGCAGTGCTAGAGGGAAAACGGGTACGCAGTATTTT	CSARGKTGTQYF
.	TRBV6-5	.	TRBJ2-5	TGTGCCAGCAGTTACTCCTGGACAACCCAAGAGACCCAGTACTTC	CASSYSWTTQETQYF
.	TRBV7-2	TRBD2	TRBJ2-1	TGTGCCAGCAGCTCATCGCGGGGGATATACAATGAGCAGTTCTTC	CASSSSRGIYNEQFF
.	TRBV10-3	TRBD2	TRBJ2-3	TGTGCCATCAGTATGGGACTAGCGGGGGGGCTCGGCACAGATACGCAGTATTTT	CAISMGLAGGLGTDTQYF
.	TRBV3-1	.	TRBJ1-2	TGTGCCAGCAGCCCCACCGGGGGGCTCTATGGCTACACCTTC	CASSPTGGLYGYTF
.	TRBV7-9	.	TRBJ1-2	TGTGCCAGCAGCTTAGGACATAACTATGGCTACACCTTC	CASSLGHNYGYTF
.	TRBV4-3	TRBD2	TRBJ2-1	TGCGCCAGCAGCCAACAACTAGCGGATGAGCAGTTCTTC	CASSQQLADEQFF
.	TRBV28	TRBD2	TRBJ2-5	TGTGCCAGCATTACCGGGACTAGCGGGGGCCACCAAGAGACCCAGTACTTC	CASITGTSGGHQETQYF
few	TRBV20-1	.	TRBJ1-5	TGCAGTGCTTCAGCGGGGGTGAGGGGCAATCAGCCCCAGCATTTT	CSASAGVRGNQPQHF
few	TRBV30	.	TRBJ2-4	TGTGCCTGGAGCGGGACGGAGGACATTCAGTACTTC	CAWSGTEDIQYF
.	TRBV5-1	.	TRBJ2-5	TGCGCCAGCAGCTTGGGCGATGGGACCCAGTACTTC	CASSLGDGTQYF
.	TRBV7-8	.	TRBJ2-7	TGTGCCAGCAGCCCAGCAGGGGCCAGCTCCTACGAGCAGTACTTC	CASSPAGASSYEQYF
.	TRBV28	TRBD2	TRBJ2-1	TGTGCCAGCAGTATTTTGCTTAGCGGGAGGGTCAAAGTCTACAATGAGCAGTTCTTC	CASSILLSGRVKVYNEQFF
.	TRBV4-3	.	TRBJ1-1	TGCGCCAGCAGTCCTTCAAATCTGAACACTGAAGCTTTCTTT	CASSPSNLNTEAFF
.	TRBV12-3/TRBV12-4	.	TRBJ2-1	TGTGCCAGCAGTCTCTTTCCGCGGGTGTCACCTCACAATGAGCAGTTCTTC	CASSLFPRVSPHNEQFF
.	TRBV20-1	.	TRBJ2-6	TGCAGTGCTAGAGTAGGTCCTTTGGGGGCCAACGTCCTGACTTTC	CSARVGPLGANVLTF